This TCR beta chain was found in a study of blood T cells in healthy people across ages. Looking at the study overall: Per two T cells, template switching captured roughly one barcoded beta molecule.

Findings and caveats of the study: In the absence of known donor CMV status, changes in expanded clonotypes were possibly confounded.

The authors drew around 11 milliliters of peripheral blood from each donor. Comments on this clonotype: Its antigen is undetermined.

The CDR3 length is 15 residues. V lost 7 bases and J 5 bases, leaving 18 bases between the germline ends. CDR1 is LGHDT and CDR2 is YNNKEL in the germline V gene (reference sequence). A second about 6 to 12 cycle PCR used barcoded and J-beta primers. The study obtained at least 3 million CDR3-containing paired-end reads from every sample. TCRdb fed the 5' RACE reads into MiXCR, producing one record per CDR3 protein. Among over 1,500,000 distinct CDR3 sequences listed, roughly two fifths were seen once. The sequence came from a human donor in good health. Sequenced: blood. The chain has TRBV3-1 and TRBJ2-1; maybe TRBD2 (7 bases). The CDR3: CASIRGGFRNNEQFF. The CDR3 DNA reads TGTGCCAGCATCCGCGGGGGCTTCCGAAACAATGAGCAGTTCTTC.